Following are 32 T cell receptor beta chains from one sample sequenced in a study of blood T cell repertoires in COVID-19. Sequencing was performed with immunoSEQ multiplex PCR; in TCRdb, only in-frame clones are kept and a portion is missing. The sample has over 100,000 clones, just under 85% seen once; the top ten hold around 10%. What was sequenced was peripheral blood. The receptor set was obtained from a man aged 40-49 years with active or convalescent COVID-19.

This clone was picked up one time. The chain links TRBV18 to TRBJ1-1; 7 bases are shared with TRBD1. The CDR3 extends over 12 amino acids. CDR1 KGHSH and CDR2 LQKENI come from the germline V gene. V was pared by 3 bases and J by 9 bases, with 4 bases of the junction left unmatched. The CDR3 DNA reads TGTGCCAGCTCACCCAGGGACAGTAAAGCTTTCTTT. This encodes CASSPRDSKAFF.

This clone occurred once. The chain has TRBV21-1 and TRBJ1-5. TRBV21-1 is flagged as a pseudogene. CDR3 length: 16 residues. CDR3 sequence: CASSKGRQEGNQPQHF. CDR3 nucleotides: TGTGCCAGCAGCAAAGGGAGGCAGGAAGGGAATCAGCCCCAGCATTTT.

As regards this clone: It is unclear where the CDR3 begins or ends on the DNA, so no DNA is shown, and the CDR3 is as TCRdb lists it. This CDR3 is CASSLGTSGQGKTQYF. V is TRBV11-1 and J is TRBJ2-5; no DNA check was done on the table's D call, TRBD1. Germline V gene lookup returns CDR1 SGHAT and CDR2 FQDESV (reference sequence). The CDR3 spans 16 residues, counting both ends.

The chain is built from TRBV7-3 and TRBJ2-5; 8 bases fit TRBD2. Germline V gene lookup returns CDR1 SGHTA and CDR2 FQGTGA. J lost 5 bases, V lost 2 bases, and 4 bases had no gene match. The CDR3 runs to 14 residues. Here the CDR3 DNA reads TGTGCCAGCAGCTTAGGGACTAGTTGGGAGACCCAGTACTTC. This translates into CASSLGTSWETQYF.

J is TRBJ1-1 and V is TRBV3-1 (or the pseudogene TRBV3-2); TRBD1 matches at 11 bases. Germline CDR1 is LGHDT and CDR2 is YNNKEL (reference sequence). This CDR3 has 20 amino acids. The V and J ends lost 1 base and 4 bases, in that order; junction bases with no gene match: 17. The CDR3 loop reads CASSQVGHGQGATFVTEAFF. CDR3 nucleotides: TGTGCCAGCAGCCAAGTTGGCCATGGACAGGGGGCAACTTTCGTCACTGAAGCTTTCTTT.

The gene calls are TRBV10-3 and TRBJ2-7; TRBD1 matches 10 bases. The CDR3 length is 13 residues. Per the germline V gene, CDR1 is ENHRY and CDR2 is SYGVKD. Losses at the gene ends were 8 bases for V and 3 bases for J; bases not matched to a gene: 4. CDR3 residues: CAIGTGALYEQYF. The CDR3 coding sequence is TGTGCCATCGGGACAGGGGCTCTCTACGAGCAGTACTTC.

This chain connects TRBV9 to TRBJ2-2; 8 nucleotides align to TRBD1. The CDR3 has 16 residues. Germline CDR1 reads SGDLS; CDR2 reads YYNGEE. V lost 4 bases to trimming and J lost 1 base; unmatched junction nucleotides: 6. The CDR3 bases are TGTGCCAGCAGCCTAGGACAGGGAAGGAACACCGGGGAGCTGTTTTTT. It translates to CASSLGQGRNTGELFF. Full variable domain (remainder filled in from reference TRBV9 and TRBJ2-2): DSGVTQTPKHLITATGQRVTLRCSPRSGDLSVYWYQQSLDQGLQFLIQYYNGEERAKGNILERFSAQQFPDLHSELNLSSLELGDSALYFCASSLGQGRNTGELFFGEGSRLTVL.

The rearrangement uses TRBV5-4 and TRBJ2-5; 10 bases are a match to TRBD2. The V gene's germline CDR1 is SGHNT and CDR2 YYREEE (reference sequence). V was pared by 4 bases and J by 2 bases, with 5 bases of the junction left unmatched. CDR3 length: 15 residues. CDR3 sequence: CASSSSSGGQETQYF. The DNA of the CDR3 is TGTGCCAGCAGCAGCTCTAGCGGGGGACAAGAGACCCAGTACTTC.

As to this clone: Other DNA variants within this sample encode the same CDR3. This chain links TRBV12-3 or TRBV12-4 with TRBJ1-2, with 8 positions matching TRBD1. The CDR3 sequence is 13 residues long. Trimming removed 1 base from V and 8 bases from J; junction bases left unmatched: 3. The CDR3 loop reads CASSLGTGYGYTF. CDR3 coding DNA: TGTGCCAGCAGTTTAGGGACAGGGTACGGCTACACCTTC.

The chain is built from TRBV7-9 and TRBJ1-1; 7 bases match TRBD1. Germline V gives CDR1 SEHNR, CDR2 FQNEAQ (reference sequence). After removal of 4 bases from V and 0 bases from J, the junction contained 5 bases not matched to a gene. The CDR3 contains 15 residues. This CDR3 reads CASSSGQSMNTEAFF. The CDR3 region has the DNA TGTGCCAGCAGCTCGGGACAGAGCATGAACACTGAAGCTTTCTTT.

This chain joins TRBV7-6 and TRBJ2-7, with a weak D call TRBD2 (6 bases). The V and J ends lost 3 bases and 9 bases respectively, with 15 bases between them. From germline, CDR1 is SGHVS and CDR2 FNYEAQ. This CDR3 is 13 amino acids long. In DNA, the CDR3 is TGTGCCAGCAGCTTGGGCACCGACGGGAGGCAGTACTTC. Its protein is CASSLGTDGRQYF.

This chain connects TRBV19 to TRBJ2-5; no reliable D call. CDR1 is LNHDA, CDR2 SQIVND, per germline (reference sequence). The CDR3 is 13 amino acids. The V end was cut by 3 bases, the J end by 1 base, with 6 bases between. Here the CDR3 DNA reads TGTGCCAGTAGTATGGGCTTCCAAGAGACCCAGTACTTC. This translates into CASSMGFQETQYF.

There are a few counts of this clone. The chain recombines TRBV1 with TRBJ1-6; the listed D gene, TRBD1, was not tested against the DNA. TRBV1 is noted as a pseudogene. The CDR3 length is 21 residues. Here the CDR3 reads CTSSQDRRTGILSSYNSPLHF. CDR3 nucleotides: TGCACCAGCAGCCAAGATCGCCGGACAGGGATATTGAGCTCCTATAATTCACCCCTCCACTTT.

The CDR3 protein is CAISPVTPNTGELFF. CDR3 DNA: TGTGCCATCAGTCCTGTTACTCCAAACACCGGGGAGCTGTTTTTT. The chain has TRBV10-3 and TRBJ2-2; no clear D. The ends were cut back, 5 bases at V and 2 bases at J, with 12 bases in the middle. Germline CDR1 is ENHRY and CDR2 is SYGVKD. The CDR3 extends over 15 amino acids.

The rearrangement links TRBV29-1 to TRBJ1-3, with unresolved D. Deletions cut 1 base from V and 3 bases from J, with 7 bases between. This CDR3 is 13 amino acids long. The germline V gene has CDR1 SQVTM and CDR2 ANQGSEA. This CDR3 reads CSVEGGNGNTIYF. The CDR3 DNA sequence: TGCAGCGTTGAAGGCGGAAATGGAAACACCATATATTTT.

This clone was detected only a few times. The genes are TRBV11-3 and TRBJ2-7; 12 bases fit TRBD1. Trimming took 5 bases from V and 7 from J; bases not matched to a gene: 6. The CDR3 has 14 amino acids. The germline CDR1 and CDR2 sequences are SGHNT and YENEEA. The chain's CDR3 is CASSKGQGAREQYF. The CDR3 DNA follows: TGTGCCAGCAGCAAGGGACAGGGGGCGCGTGAGCAGTACTTC.

This chain links TRBV18 with TRBJ1-4, with a possible D match to TRBD1 (5 bases). V lost 8 bases to trimming and J lost 7 bases, with 14 bases between them. This CDR3 has 13 amino acids. Germline CDR1 KGHSH, CDR2 LQKENI. The CDR3 loop is CASTRGGGEKLFF. The CDR3 DNA follows: TGTGCCAGCACCCGTGGGGGGGGTGAAAAACTGTTTTTT.

This chain joins TRBV6-1 and TRBJ2-5, with D tentatively TRBD2 (5 bases). Trimming removed 7 bases from V and 2 bases from J, with 11 bases in between. Germline values: CDR1 MNHNS, CDR2 SASEGT. The CDR3 has 13 amino acids. In DNA form, the CDR3 reads TGTGCCAGCACGCTCCAGCGGCAAGAGACCCAGTACTTC. This gives the protein CASTLQRQETQYF.

This clone was observed once. The chain links TRBV12-3 or TRBV12-4 to TRBJ1-5, with 8 nucleotides matching TRBD1. The CDR3 loop spans 13 amino acids. V lost 8 bases, J lost 6 bases, and 6 bases stayed unmatched. CDR3 in DNA: TGTGCCAGCCGGACAGGGTCTAGTCAGCCCCAGCATTTT. Residues: CASRTGSSQPQHF.

The chain employs TRBV4-3 and TRBJ1-6; 7 positions agree with TRBD1. This CDR3 spans 17 amino acids. Germline trimming cut 0 bases from V and 5 bases from J; bases unmatched to any gene: 7. Germline-derived CDR1 and CDR2 are LGHNA and YSLEER. The CDR3 DNA reads TGCGCCAGCAGCCAAGATAGGGACAGACCGGATAATTCACCCCTCCACTTT. This codes for CASSQDRDRPDNSPLHF.

V and J are TRBV4-1 and TRBJ1-1, with TRBD1 as a possible D gene (5 bases). The CDR3 sequence is 13 residues long. Between the trimmed V and J ends, which lost 0 bases and 8 bases, there was a span of 10 bases. Germline CDR1 is MGHRA and CDR2 is YSYEKL. Here the CDR3 reads CASSQDVKGEAFF. CDR3 sequence (DNA): TGCGCCAGCAGCCAAGATGTTAAGGGGGAAGCTTTCTTT.

The genes are TRBV7-2 and TRBJ2-3, with TRBD2 matching 7 bases. The CDR3 extends over 16 amino acids. The germline V gene encodes CDR1 SGHTA and CDR2 FQGNSA. V lost 1 base to trimming and J lost 3 bases; unmatched junction nucleotides: 7. DNA for the CDR3: TGTGCCAGCAGCTTAGTTGGCGGGGGTGTGACAGATACGCAGTATTTT. As protein: CASSLVGGGVTDTQYF.

V gene TRBV6-2 or TRBV6-3 combines with J gene TRBJ1-4; D is unresolved. Trimming pared 2 bases from V and 0 bases from J, leaving 7 bases between. This CDR3 has 15 amino acids. Germline V gene data show CDR1 as MNHEY and CDR2 as SVGEGT. The CDR3 coding sequence is TGTGCCAGCAGTTACCGGGGAGCAACTAATGAAAAACTGTTTTTT. It codes for CASSYRGATNEKLFF.

V gene TRBV4-3 combines with J gene TRBJ1-3; maybe TRBD1 (5 bases). V lost 0 bases and J 2 bases, leaving 11 bases between the germline ends. The CDR3 contains 16 residues. Germline-derived CDR1 and CDR2 are LGHNA and YSLEER. CDR3 sequence (DNA): TGCGCCAGCAGCCAAGATAGGACATACACTGGAAACACCATATATTTT. Protein: CASSQDRTYTGNTIYF.

The gene calls are TRBV24-1 and TRBJ2-2, with 7 bases that match TRBD1. CDR3 length: 15 amino acids. Germline values: CDR1 KGHDR, CDR2 SFDVKD. Losses at the gene ends were 4 bases for V and 4 bases for J; bases not matched to a gene: 5. In nucleotides, the CDR3 is TGTGCCACCAGTGACCGGGACAGCCCCACCGGGGAGCTGTTTTTT. This translates into CATSDRDSPTGELFF.

As to this clone: The sample holds other DNA sequences that translate to the same CDR3. V gene TRBV11-2 combines with J gene TRBJ1-4; TRBD1 agrees at 8 bases. Germline V CDR1 and CDR2: SGHAT, FQNNGV. The V segment lost 4 bases and the J segment 4 bases; nucleotides outside the gene matches: 2. The CDR3 has 14 amino acids. The CDR3 DNA follows: TGTGCCAGCAGCTCAGGACAGGGTAATGAAAAACTGTTTTTT. It is translated as CASSSGQGNEKLFF.

The V gene is TRBV11-2, the J gene TRBJ1-1, with unresolved D. CDR1 and CDR2 (germline): SGHAT, FQNNGV. Trimming left V 1 base short and J 1 base short, with 13 bases between. The CDR3 has 16 residues. The CDR3 region has the DNA TGTGCCAGCAGCTTAGTCGTCCGGAGGGAGAACACTGAAGCTTTCTTT. Protein: CASSLVVRRENTEAFF.

The chain has TRBV7-6 and TRBJ2-7, with TRBD2 identical over 8 bases. The trim removed 1 base at V and 1 base at J, leaving 9 bases unmatched. Germline values: CDR1 SGHVS, CDR2 FNYEAQ. The CDR3 loop spans 17 amino acids. CDR3 nucleotides: TGTGCCAGCAGCTTAGGGTCGCGAGCGGGGGAATCCTACGAGCAGTACTTC. As protein: CASSLGSRAGESYEQYF.

This chain joins TRBV5-1 and TRBJ2-5, with 9 bases aligning to TRBD1. With 1 base clipped from V and 5 bases from J, the junction kept 3 bases outside the gene matches. The CDR3 spans 14 residues. The germline V gene encodes CDR1 SGHRS and CDR2 YFSETQ. CDR3 region: CASSLTGGRETQYF. The CDR3 nucleotides are TGCGCCAGCAGCTTGACAGGGGGCCGGGAGACCCAGTACTTC.

This chain links TRBV21-1 with TRBJ1-5; TRBD1, as called in the table, went unchecked against the DNA. TRBV21-1 is classified as a pseudogene. CDR3 length: 15 residues. The CDR3 DNA sequence: TGTGCCAGCAGCAAAAGGGGGCAGGTAAATCAGCCCCAGCATTTT. Its protein is CASSKRGQVNQPQHF.

The chain recombines TRBV16 with TRBJ1-6; D is uncertain. CDR3 length: 14 residues. Germline-derived CDR1 and CDR2 are KGHSY and FQNENV. The V and J ends lost 4 bases and 10 bases respectively, with 14 bases between them. This CDR3 reads CASSLLEGASPLHF. Here the CDR3 DNA reads TGTGCCAGCAGCCTTTTGGAGGGAGCATCACCCCTCCACTTT.

The chain recombines TRBV7-2 with TRBJ2-2, with TRBD2 matching 8 bases. The V gene end was trimmed by 4 bases and the J gene end by 1 base; junction bases not matched to a gene: 8. Germline V gene data show CDR1 as SGHTA and CDR2 as FQGNSA. This CDR3 comprises 17 residues. CDR3 coding DNA: TGTGCCAGCAGCTCCTTTAAGCGGGGGAAGAACACCGGGGAGCTGTTTTTT. Translated, it gives CASSSFKRGKNTGELFF. The full variable domain, its missing parts supplied by reference TRBV7-2 and TRBJ2-2, is GAGVSQSPSNKVTEKGKDVELRCDPISGHTALYWYRQSLGQGLEFLIYFQGNSAPDKSGLPSDRFSAERTGGSVSTLTIQRTQQEDSAVYLCASSSFKRGKNTGELFFGEGSRLTVL.